The T cell receptor beta chain described here comes from a study of T-cell reconstitution after alpha-beta-depleted transplantation in children. Study conclusions and caveats: From newly produced T cells came most of the T-cell counts and diversity one year after transplant. Some patients' high day-60 TCRbeta diversity was traced to surviving recipient T cells and thymic progenitors. About two months after transplant, alpha-beta T cells reportedly came from several hundred expanded graft clones.

Unmatched junction bases numbered 3, after V lost 3 bases and J lost 0 bases. The V gene's germline CDR1 is KGHSH and CDR2 LQKENI. This CDR3 region has 16 residues. This clonotype was picked up many times. The antigen is unknown. During its preparation, the TCRbeta library received unique molecular identifiers. Each CDR3 protein is one row after TCRdb ran MiXCR on the PCR reads. The sample contains over 200,000 distinct CDR3 sequences, approximately 11% of which appear only once. The specimen was PBMCs, collected before TCRalphabeta/CD19-depleted stem cell transplant. The chain couples TRBV18 to TRBJ2-2; 8 positions agree with TRBD1. The sequence was collected from a child younger than two with acute myeloid leukemia, due to receive a stem cell transplant. Here the CDR3 reads CASSPGQATNTGELFF. CDR3 coding DNA: TGTGCCAGCTCACCGGGACAGGCGACGAACACCGGGGAGCTGTTTTTT.